This T cell receptor beta chain appears in the sequencing data of a study of blood T cells in healthy people across ages. Germline V CDR1 and CDR2: MNHEY, SMNVEV (reference sequence). The CDR3 consists of 14 residues. Trimming removed 2 bases from V and 2 bases from J, with 8 bases in between. Findings and caveats of the study: Both higher diversity and more naive CD4+ cells marked long-lived donors when set against aged donors.

Primed by a sample-barcoded 5' primer and a J-beta primer mix, a second PCR proceeded for about 6 to 12 cycles. Every cDNA molecule carried a tag from a template-switch adaptor bearing 12 random nucleotides. From the 5' RACE reads, TCRdb called clonotypes with MiXCR, one entry per CDR3 protein. Found here are approximately 290,000 distinct CDR3 sequences, 25% to 30% of them singletons; the top ten hold over 25%. On this clonotype itself: Its antigen remains unknown.

The V call is TRBV27, the J call TRBJ2-3; D gene unclear. Specimen: blood. The TCR sequence derives from a woman in her seventies in good health. The chain's CDR3 is CASSLSWDTDTQYF. Here the CDR3 DNA reads TGTGCCAGCAGTTTAAGCTGGGACACAGATACGCAGTATTTT.